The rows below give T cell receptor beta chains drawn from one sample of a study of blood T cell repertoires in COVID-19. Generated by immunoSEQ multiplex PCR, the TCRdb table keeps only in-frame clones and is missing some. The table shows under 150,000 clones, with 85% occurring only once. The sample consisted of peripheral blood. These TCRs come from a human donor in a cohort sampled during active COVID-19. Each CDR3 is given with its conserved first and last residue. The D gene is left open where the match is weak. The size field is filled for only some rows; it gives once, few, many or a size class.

CDR3 protein: CASSPLATRGNIQYF; CDR3 DNA: TGTGCCAGCAGCCCATTAGCGACCCGTGGGAACATTCAGTACTTC; J gene: TRBJ2-4; V gene: TRBV11-2; D gene: NA; clone size: NA
CDR3 protein: CVSSQVAGGRTDTQYF; CDR3 DNA: TGCGTCAGCAGCCAAGTGGCGGGGGGGCGCACAGATACGCAGTATTTT; J gene: TRBJ2-3; V gene: TRBV4-3; D gene: TRBD2; clone size: NA
CDR3 protein: CASSWGLDNGQFF; CDR3 DNA: TGTGCCAGCAGCTGGGGCCTCGACAATGGGCAGTTCTTC; J gene: TRBJ2-1; V gene: TRBV2; D gene: NA; clone size: NA
CDR3 protein: CASSLWDRGAYEQYF; CDR3 DNA: TGTGCCAGCAGCTTGTGGGACAGGGGCGCCTACGAGCAGTACTTC; J gene: TRBJ2-7; V gene: TRBV7-2; D gene: TRBD1; clone size: NA
CDR3 protein: CASTRDRGINGYTF; CDR3 DNA: TGTGCCAGCACCCGGGACAGGGGGATTAATGGCTACACCTTC; J gene: TRBJ1-2; V gene: TRBV2; D gene: TRBD1; clone size: NA
CDR3 protein: CASTETGTDPFTDTQYF; CDR3 DNA: TGTGCCAGTACCGAAACCGGGACAGACCCCTTCACAGATACGCAGTATTTT; J gene: TRBJ2-3; V gene: TRBV19; D gene: TRBD1; clone size: NA
CDR3 protein: CASSSGQGYGYTF; CDR3 DNA: TGTGCCAGCAGCTCGGGACAGGGCTATGGCTACACCTTC; J gene: TRBJ1-2; V gene: TRBV6-2/TRBV6-3; D gene: TRBD1; clone size: once
CDR3 protein: CASSYSSSSPLHF; CDR3 DNA: TGTGCCAGCAGTTACTCATCGTCCTCACCCCTCCACTTT; J gene: TRBJ1-6; V gene: TRBV6-5; D gene: NA; clone size: NA
CDR3 protein: CSVEPGWVNTEAFF; CDR3 DNA: TGCAGCGTTGAGCCAGGCTGGGTGAACACTGAAGCTTTCTTT; J gene: TRBJ1-1; V gene: TRBV29-1; D gene: NA; clone size: NA
CDR3 protein: CASSLMASPVQYF; CDR3 DNA: TGTGCCAGCAGTTTAATGGCTTCCCCAGTTCAGTACTTC; J gene: TRBJ2-4; V gene: TRBV12-3/TRBV12-4; D gene: NA; clone size: NA
CDR3 protein: CASSPPIGRPGDEQFF; CDR3 DNA: TGTGCCAGCAGCCCCCCCATTGGTCGACCGGGAGATGAGCAGTTCTTC; J gene: TRBJ2-1; V gene: TRBV9; D gene: NA; clone size: NA
CDR3 protein: CSVEDLNRGFDEQFF; CDR3 DNA: TGCAGCGTTGAAGATCTAAACAGGGGATTTGATGAGCAGTTCTTC; J gene: TRBJ2-1; V gene: TRBV29-1; D gene: TRBD1; clone size: once
CDR3 protein: CASSQDRSGYGNTIYF; CDR3 DNA: TGCGCCAGCAGCCAAGACAGGTCAGGGTACGGAAACACCATATATTTT; J gene: TRBJ1-3; V gene: TRBV4-1; D gene: NA; clone size: NA
CDR3 protein: CASSGQGRYEQFF; CDR3 DNA: TGTGCCAGCAGCGGTCAGGGGAGATATGAGCAGTTCTTC; J gene: TRBJ2-1; V gene: TRBV6-2/TRBV6-3; D gene: NA; clone size: NA
CDR3 protein: CASSERYRGGRDTQYF; CDR3 DNA: TGTGCCAGCAGTGAAAGGTACAGGGGGGGGAGGGATACGCAGTATTTT; J gene: TRBJ2-3; V gene: TRBV2; D gene: NA; clone size: NA
CDR3 protein: CASSGGLASYEQYF; CDR3 DNA: TGTGCCAGCAGTGGGGGACTAGCGTCTTACGAGCAGTACTTC; J gene: TRBJ2-7; V gene: TRBV6-2/TRBV6-3; D gene: TRBD2; clone size: NA
CDR3 protein: CASRMVRSGNTIYF; CDR3 DNA: TGTGCCAGCAGAATGGTTCGGTCTGGAAACACCATATATTTT; J gene: TRBJ1-3; V gene: TRBV6-4; D gene: NA; clone size: NA
CDR3 protein: CASSSNVQSNQPQHF; CDR3 DNA: TGTGCCAGTAGTTCGAATGTACAAAGCAATCAGCCCCAGCATTTT; J gene: TRBJ1-5; V gene: TRBV19; D gene: NA; clone size: NA
CDR3 protein: CASSQEQRGLNEQFF; CDR3 DNA: TGTGCCAGCAGCCAAGAACAGCGGGGGCTCAATGAGCAGTTCTTC; J gene: TRBJ2-1; V gene: TRBV3-1/TRBV3-2; D gene: TRBD2; clone size: NA
CDR3 protein: CASSLEWTEAFF; CDR3 DNA: TGTGCCAGCAGTTTGGAGTGGACTGAAGCTTTCTTT; J gene: TRBJ1-1; V gene: TRBV12-3/TRBV12-4; D gene: NA; clone size: NA
CDR3 protein: CASRPTGRPGYTF; CDR3 DNA: TGTGCCAGCAGGCCTACAGGGCGCCCTGGCTACACCTTC; J gene: TRBJ1-2; V gene: TRBV27; D gene: NA; clone size: once
CDR3 protein: CASSQVHGYEQYF; CDR3 DNA: TGTGCCAGCAGCCAAGTCCACGGCTACGAGCAGTACTTC; J gene: TRBJ2-7; V gene: TRBV14; D gene: NA; clone size: NA
CDR3 protein: CASSGEQGTEAFF; CDR3 DNA: TGCGCCAGCAGCGGGGAACAGGGGACTGAAGCTTTCTTT; J gene: TRBJ1-1; V gene: TRBV5-1; D gene: TRBD1; clone size: NA
CDR3 protein: CASSVGRISYEQYF; CDR3 DNA: TGTGCCAGCAGCGTAGGGCGGATCTCCTACGAGCAGTACTTC; J gene: TRBJ2-7; V gene: TRBV9; D gene: NA; clone size: NA
CDR3 protein: CASSGRSGNSNTGELFF; CDR3 DNA: TGTGCCAGCAGTGGTCGGTCCGGTAACTCGAACACCGGGGAGCTGTTTTTT; J gene: TRBJ2-2; V gene: TRBV2; D gene: NA; clone size: NA
CDR3 protein: CASSDPGGFKNIQYF; CDR3 DNA: TGTGCCAGCAGTGATCCGGGGGGCTTCAAAAACATTCAGTACTTC; J gene: TRBJ2-4; V gene: TRBV2; D gene: NA; clone size: NA
CDR3 protein: CASSSDVTMSGNQPQHF; CDR3 DNA: TGTGCCAGCAGTTCCGACGTTACCATGAGCGGGAATCAGCCCCAGCATTTT; J gene: TRBJ1-5; V gene: TRBV27; D gene: NA; clone size: NA
CDR3 protein: CASSYRGGAGTDTQYF; CDR3 DNA: TGTGCCAGCAGTTACCGCGGGGGAGCGGGTACAGATACGCAGTATTTT; J gene: TRBJ2-3; V gene: TRBV6-5; D gene: TRBD2; clone size: NA
CDR3 protein: CASSSSTGLGATYNSPLHF; CDR3 DNA: TGTGCCAGCAGTTCCTCGACAGGGTTAGGAGCCACCTATAATTCACCCCTCCACTTT; J gene: TRBJ1-6; V gene: TRBV28; D gene: TRBD1; clone size: few
CDR3 protein: CASSPLQGAGEQYF; CDR3 DNA: TGTGCCAGCTCACCACTGCAGGGGGCTGGCGAGCAGTACTTC; J gene: TRBJ2-7; V gene: TRBV18; D gene: TRBD1; clone size: NA
CDR3 protein: CASRTTVSEAFF; CDR3 DNA: TGTGCCAGCAGGACGACAGTTTCGGAAGCTTTCTTT; J gene: TRBJ1-1; V gene: TRBV6-5; D gene: NA; clone size: NA
CDR3 protein: CASSTGVSQPQHF; CDR3 DNA: TGCGCCAGCAGTACAGGGGTGAGTCAGCCCCAGCATTTT; J gene: TRBJ1-5; V gene: TRBV10-2; D gene: TRBD1; clone size: NA
CDR3 protein: CASSSLTSPRWETQYF; CDR3 DNA: TGTGCCAGCAGCTCCCTGACTAGCCCGAGATGGGAGACCCAGTACTTC; J gene: TRBJ2-5; V gene: TRBV6-6; D gene: TRBD2; clone size: NA
CDR3 protein: CASSTTGNYGYTF; CDR3 DNA: TGTGCCAGCAGCACGACGGGAAACTATGGCTACACCTTC; J gene: TRBJ1-2; V gene: TRBV7-2; D gene: NA; clone size: NA
CDR3 protein: CASRPTGLETQYF; CDR3 DNA: TGTGCCAGCAGACCGACAGGGTTGGAGACCCAGTACTTC; J gene: TRBJ2-5; V gene: TRBV7-2; D gene: TRBD1; clone size: NA
CDR3 protein: CASSRARGADTQYF; CDR3 DNA: TGTGCCAGCAGCCGTGCAAGGGGCGCAGATACGCAGTATTTT; J gene: TRBJ2-3; V gene: TRBV7-9; D gene: NA; clone size: NA
CDR3 protein: CASSLAGSRENF; CDR3 DNA: TGTGCCAGCAGCTTGGCAGGGTCGAGAGAGAACTTC; J gene: TRBJ2-4; V gene: TRBV5-4; D gene: NA; clone size: NA
CDR3 protein: CASSYLGAGTGYTF; CDR3 DNA: TGTGCCAGCAGTTACCTCGGGGCAGGGACAGGCTACACCTTC; J gene: TRBJ1-2; V gene: TRBV6-2/TRBV6-3; D gene: NA; clone size: NA
CDR3 protein: CASSLSSLRGYTF; CDR3 DNA: TGTGCCAGCAGCTTAAGTTCCCTCCGGGGCTACACCTTC; J gene: TRBJ1-2; V gene: TRBV7-9; D gene: NA; clone size: NA
CDR3 protein: CASSYAPGGYTQYF; CDR3 DNA: TGTGCCAGCAGCTACGCCCCGGGGGGCTATACGCAGTATTTT; J gene: TRBJ2-3; V gene: TRBV7-2; D gene: NA; clone size: NA
CDR3 protein: CASRGDYTQYF; CDR3 DNA: TGTGCCAGCCGCGGCGACTATACGCAGTATTTT; J gene: TRBJ2-3; V gene: TRBV28; D gene: NA; clone size: NA